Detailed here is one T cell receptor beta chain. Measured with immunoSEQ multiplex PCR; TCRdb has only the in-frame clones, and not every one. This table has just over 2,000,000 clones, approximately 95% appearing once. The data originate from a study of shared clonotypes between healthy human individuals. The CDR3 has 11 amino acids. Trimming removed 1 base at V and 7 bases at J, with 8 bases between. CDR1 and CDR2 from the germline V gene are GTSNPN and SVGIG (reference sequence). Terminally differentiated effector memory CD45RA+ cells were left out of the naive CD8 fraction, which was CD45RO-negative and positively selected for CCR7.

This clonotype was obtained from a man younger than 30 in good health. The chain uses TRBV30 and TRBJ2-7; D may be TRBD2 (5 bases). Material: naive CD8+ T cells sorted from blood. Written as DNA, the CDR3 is TGTGCCTGGAGTGGTGGGGAGGAGCAGTACTTC. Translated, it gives CAWSGGEEQYF.